The following is a TCR beta chain sequence with its context. The V gene lost 1 base and the J gene lost 5 bases, with 11 bases spanning the gap. The V gene's germline CDR1 is MGHDK and CDR2 SYGVNS. This CDR3 has 14 amino acids. Sequencing was performed with immunoSEQ multiplex PCR; in TCRdb, only in-frame clones are kept and a portion is missing. The sample lists 150,000 to 200,000 clones, roughly 82% occurring once. This specimen belongs to a study of blood T cell repertoires in COVID-19. Before being deemed recovered, Cohort 3 donors had two negative PCRs, clearance, or symptom resolution. The material sequenced was PBMCs or T cells enriched from blood (not recorded which). The V call is TRBV25-1, the J call TRBJ1-2; perhaps TRBD1 as D (6 bases). This clonotype was sampled from a woman aged 25 to 39 who had recovered from COVID-19. CDR3 in DNA: TGTGCCAGCAGTGAATTGTCCACAGGGTATGGCTACACCTTC. Protein sequence: CASSELSTGYGYTF.